One and the same sample provided the 5 T cell receptor beta chains below, sequenced in a study of neurological immune-mediated disorders. Specified time point: longitudinal time-point 1 (baseline). TCRdb passed the 5' RACE reads through MiXCR, listing each CDR3 protein once. The data contain tens of thousands of distinct CDR3 sequences, about an eighth of them seen just once; the ten biggest clones take up around 4.3%. The sample comprised PBMCs. All receptors come from a female donor with HTLV-1-associated myelopathy (HAM/TSP).

This clonotype was detected many times. A read error may produce the germline difference seen at one junction end. The chain recombines TRBV15 with TRBJ2-4, with D uncertain. CDR3 length: 15 amino acids. CDR1 is LNHNV and CDR2 is YYDKDF in the germline V gene (reference sequence). CDR3 sequence: CATSRDWARQNIQYF. CDR3 nucleotides: TGTGCTACCAGCAGAGATTGGGCTCGGCAAAACATTCAGTACTTC.

This clonotype was picked up many times. The CDR3 DNA is TGCAGTGCTTCGCCTGGGGGGCCTGAAGCTTTCTTT. Translated, it gives CSASPGGPEAFF. This chain joins TRBV20-1 and TRBJ1-1, with D tentatively TRBD1 (6 bases). Germline assignment: CDR1 DFQATT and CDR2 SNEGSKA (reference sequence). The CDR3 loop spans 12 amino acids. V gave up 5 bases and J gave up 6 bases, with 13 bases separating them.

Ten or more counts support this clonotype. J is TRBJ1-3 and V is TRBV28; D is unclear. Germline CDR1 reads MDHEN; CDR2 reads SYDVKM. The CDR3 spans 12 residues. V lost 5 bases to trimming and J lost 3 bases, with 5 bases between them. The CDR3 region has the DNA TGTGCCAGCAGTATGTATGGAAACACCATATATTTT. This sequence encodes CASSMYGNTIYF.

This clonotype came up a few times. The chain employs TRBV6-4 and TRBJ2-2; D gene uncertain. With 8 bases removed from V and 4 bases from J, the gap between germline ends came to 17 bases. Germline V CDR1 and CDR2: MRHNA, SNTAGT. CDR3 length: 15 amino acids. CDR3 nucleotides: TGTGCCAGCGGGAATCCCAGAACGGGCACCGGGGAGCTGTTTTTT. Translating it yields CASGNPRTGTGELFF.

This clonotype was picked up many times. A much larger clone differs by one base, so this may be a read error. J is TRBJ1-6 and V is TRBV18; no clear D. This CDR3 has 13 residues. Germline-derived CDR1 and CDR2 are KGHSH and LQKENI. Written as DNA, the CDR3 is TGTACCAGCTCACTAGGCTCGCGATCACCCCTCCACTTT. It yields the protein CTSSLGSRSPLHF.